This TCR beta chain was profiled in a study of tumor-infiltrating lymphocytes in primary liver carcinoma (dated by TCRdb to 2016 to 2017). About the study as a whole: Between November 2015 and March 2016, 4 or 5 patients in China with histopathologically diagnosed primary liver carcinoma had their tumors surgically resected. Of the five patients (three men and two women, aged 30 to 69 years), four had hepatocellular carcinoma and one had combined HCC and intrahepatic cholangiocarcinoma. The five patients had tumors staged T1-T3 N0M0, with maximum diameters ranging from about 4.2 to 11 cm. Each sample produced about 3.5 to 7.5 million productive TCRbeta reads, and read depth showed no significant difference between tissue types. The study combined TCRbeta repertoire sequencing, expression microarrays and whole-exome sequencing across five regions of each liver tumor, with adjacent normal tissue and blood. A total of roughly 35 specimens from 5 patients went through TCRbeta repertoire sequencing, namely 25 tumor regions, 5 adjacent noncancerous liver tissues and 5 peripheral blood samples. Reproducibility between technical replicate repertoires was high, with correlation coefficients above 0.95 and mean shared-clone rates approximately 0.91.

CDR1 and CDR2, per the germline V gene, are SGHRS and YFSETQ. Inclusive of the bounding cysteine and phenylalanine, the CDR3 is 17 residues long. Only the CDR3 part of the read is kept: 51 bases, read in frame from the first base. TCRbeta-specific cDNA was reverse-transcribed from roughly 500 ng total RNA using a constant-region primer and ProtoScript II reverse transcriptase. TCRbeta libraries were built with three nested multiplex PCR rounds, a slightly modified ARM-PCR procedure. Multiplex TRBV1-TRBV30 forward primers and a Cbeta reverse primer were used in the first two PCR rounds, each of which was run for around 10 cycles. Sample barcodes and Illumina adapters were added in a final 25-cycle PCR with Deep VentR polymerase. Amplicons of 200-500 bp were gel-purified with a QIAquick gel extraction kit before sequencing. An Illumina HiSeq 2500 was used to sequence the TCRbeta amplicons with 250-bp paired-end reads. Regarding the original processing steps: To recover full CDR3 sequences, reads were quality-trimmed using Trimmomatic v0.33 and paired reads were then merged using FLASH v1.2.11. MiGEC v1.2.1b assigned V, D and J germline segments to the rearranged TCRbeta sequences. Clonotype statistics and Shannon-Wiener diversity indices were calculated with VDJtools v1.0.0. Except for diversity analysis, only the 250 most abundant clonotypes of each sample were used in subsequent analyses to reduce sampling bias. The public reads were reprocessed in TCRdb via fastp at Q25 and MiXCR, keeping in-frame beta chains. Entries are consolidated by CDR3 protein sequence, retaining the most common genes and DNA. TCRdb, rather than the study authors, made the V and J calls. Counted in this sample were about 210,000 distinct CDR3 sequences; less than 70% of them appeared once. Around 7.1% of the sample is taken by the ten largest.

A word on this clonotype: Its specific antigen is unknown. Germline and junction disagree at one end, which may indicate a read error.

Beyond this particular receptor, the publication reports: Bulk unsorted samples precluded comparing CD4+ and CD8+ T cell repertoires. The study included only four or five patients, and the authors note findings should be validated in a larger study. The top 250 clones accounted for a significantly greater share of the repertoire in tumors than in blood (p = 0.039). Only the TCR beta chain was sequenced, which likely underestimates true repertoire diversity because unpaired alpha chains were not captured. Pairs of tumor regions showed greater repertoire overlap (mean around 36%) than tumor-adjacent pairs (roughly 17%) or tumor-blood pairs (about 15%), which is consistent with antigen-driven expansion.

RNA from unsorted whole blood was extracted with TRIzol reagent, and germline DNA was obtained with the DNeasy Blood & Tissue kit. Chronic HBV infection was present in the patients, and the patients were treatment-naive at sampling. Before surgery, around 4 milliliters of peripheral blood were drawn into K2EDTA tubes. The clonotype comes from a woman aged 55 to 70 with primary liver carcinoma and hepatitis B virus infection. The V and J genes are TRBV5-1 and TRBJ2-5; TRBD1 could be the D gene, as 6 bases match. The specimen was peripheral blood. The bases read TGCGCCAGCAGCCTGGGGTTTTCAGGGGATTATCAAGAGACCCAGTACTTT. This sequence encodes CASSLGFSGDYQETQYF.